This T cell receptor beta chain originates from a study of shared clonotypes between healthy human individuals. Libraries were prepared by immunoSEQ multiplex PCR; TCRdb keeps only in-frame clonotypes and omits some of them. The table records approximately 2.4 million clones, about 94% of them present only once. A split of CD4+ cells into CD45RA+ naive and CD45RA-negative memory subsets was performed. This CDR3 is built from 16 residues. V was clipped by 4 bases and J by 7 bases; unmatched bases: 13. The germline V gene has CDR1 SGHRS and CDR2 YFSETQ. The clonotype was recovered from a man younger than 35 in good health. The chain joins TRBV5-1 to TRBJ1-4; 7 bases are a match to TRBD1. Sample: naive CD4+ T cells sorted from blood. Subset in this sample: CD45RA+ positively selected. CDR3 DNA sequence: TGCGCCAGCAGCCCACCCACAGGGGAATCTGGTGAAAAACTGTTTTTT. Translating gives CASSPPTGESGEKLFF. The whole variable domain, remainder taken from reference TRBV5-1 and TRBJ1-4, is KAGVTQTPRYLIKTRGQQVTLSCSPISGHRSVSWYQQTPGQGLQFLFEYFSETQRNKGNFPGRFSGRQFSNSRSEMNVSTLELGDSALYLCASSPPTGESGEKLFFGSGTQLSVL.